The rows below give T cell receptor beta chains drawn from one sample of a study of type 1 regulatory T cells. From the reads, TCRdb called clonotypes with MiXCR, one entry per CDR3 protein. The sample contains 55,000 to 65,000 distinct CDR3 sequences, 60% to 80% of which appear only once. For these TCRs, the target antigens are not known. Sequencing was carried out using cultured non-Tr1 T cells, either the whole culture or a sorted T cell fraction (not recorded which). The receptors here all came from a human donor in good health. The CDR3 runs from the conserved cysteine through the conserved F or W. A D gene is named only where the DNA matches it firmly. The size entry is marked missing in some rows and otherwise reads once, few, many or a size class.

TRBV29-1,TRBD1,16,TRBJ1-5,few,TGCAGCGTTATCTTAGGTGGGACAGGGGGTGGTCAGCCCCAGCATTTT,CSVILGGTGGGQPQHF
TRBV10-3,.,16,TRBJ2-1,few,TGTGCCATCAGTGAGTCGAACGGGCCAATCGACAATGAGCAGTTCTTC,CAISESNGPIDNEQFF
TRBV7-3,TRBD1,14,TRBJ2-1,.,TGTGCCAGCAGGCAGGACAGGGCGTCGGGGGAGCAGTTCTTC,CASRQDRASGEQFF
TRBV5-4,.,14,TRBJ1-2,.,TGTGCCAGCAGCTCGACCGCAGGGGAGGATGGCTACACCTTC,CASSSTAGEDGYTF
TRBV16,TRBD1,16,TRBJ1-5,.,TGTGCCAGCAGCCCACCCGGGACAGGGTTGGGTCAGCCCCAGCATTTT,CASSPPGTGLGQPQHF
TRBV2,.,12,TRBJ2-1,.,TGTGCCAGCAGCCCGGGCGGGACCTTGCAGTTCTTC,CASSPGGTLQFF
TRBV28,.,12,TRBJ1-2,.,TGTGCCAGCAGAGGGTCAGTGTATGGCTACACCTTC,CASRGSVYGYTF
TRBV3-1,.,13,TRBJ2-7,few,TGTGCCAGCAGCCAAGGAGGGGTCTACGAGCAGTACTTC,CASSQGGVYEQYF
TRBV10-3,TRBD1,18,TRBJ1-5,.,TGTGCCATCAGTGAGCCGCGACAGGGGGCTCTGGTAAATCAGCCCCAGCATTTT,CAISEPRQGALVNQPQHF
TRBV7-2,TRBD2,16,TRBJ2-3,.,TGTGCCAGCAGCTTACTAGCGGGAGTGGGAATCGATACGCAGTATTTT,CASSLLAGVGIDTQYF
TRBV12-3/TRBV12-4,TRBD2,14,TRBJ2-7,.,TGTGCCAGCAAGGGGACTAGCGGGAGTAACGAGCAGTACTTC,CASKGTSGSNEQYF
TRBV29-1,.,11,TRBJ1-1,.,TGCAGCGGCGACAGGAACACTGAAGCTTTCTTT,CSGDRNTEAFF
TRBV14,.,15,TRBJ1-1,.,TGTGCCAGCAGCCCCCTGGGACTTCGATTCTACGAGCAGTACTTT,CASSPLGLRFYEQYF
TRBV18,.,18,TRBJ2-6,.,TGTGCCAGCTCACTCTCCGGGCCCCAGCTCTCTGGGGCCAACGTCCTGACTTTC,CASSLSGPQLSGANVLTF
TRBV6-2/TRBV6-3,.,18,TRBJ1-5,.,TGTGCCAGCAGCGAGACACGTGACTTCGGGGTCGTCAGGCAGCCCCAGCATTTT,CASSETRDFGVVRQPQHF
TRBV29-1,TRBD1,15,TRBJ2-3,.,TGCAGCGTTGGTACGGCAGGGGGTCAGGCAGATACGCAGTATTTT,CSVGTAGGQADTQYF
TRBV7-2,.,13,TRBJ2-3,many,TGTGCCAGCAATATCGGGAGCACAGATACGCAGTATTTT,CASNIGSTDTQYF
TRBV30,.,16,TRBJ1-2,once,TGTGCCTGGGGAGTCTCCTTCACGTCTCCTAACTATGGCTACACCTTC,CAWGVSFTSPNYGYTF
TRBV20-1,TRBD2,19,TRBJ2-1,few,TGCAGTGCTAGCCTCCTCCCGGGACTAGCGGGAGCTTCCTACAATGAGCAGTTCTTC,CSASLLPGLAGASYNEQFF
TRBV7-6,.,13,TRBJ2-7,.,TGTGCCAGCAGCTTAGCGGGGACTCGCGAGCAGTACTTC,CASSLAGTREQYF
TRBV24-1,TRBD1,13,TRBJ1-1,.,TGTGCCACCAGTGATGGAGGGACAGTTGAAGCTTTCTTT,CATSDGGTVEAFF
TRBV7-7,.,13,TRBJ1-1,.,TGTGCCAGCAGCTTGGACACGAACACTGAAGCTTTCTTT,CASSLDTNTEAFF
TRBV10-3,.,14,TRBJ2-3,.,TGTGCCATCAGTGAATCCGGACAGAAAGATACGCAGTATTTT,CAISESGQKDTQYF
TRBV6-2/TRBV6-3,.,15,TRBJ2-2,.,TGTGCCAGCAGTTGGGGTAGCGAGAACACCGGGGAGCTGTTTTTT,CASSWGSENTGELFF
TRBV10-3,.,13,TRBJ1-3,few,TGTGCCATCAGTACTGACACGGGAAACACCATATATTTT,CAISTDTGNTIYF
TRBV7-9,.,16,TRBJ2-1,.,TGTGCCAACAGCTTGTACGGGGTAGGGGGGTACAATGAGCAGTTCTTC,CANSLYGVGGYNEQFF
TRBV6-2/TRBV6-3,.,12,TRBJ2-2,.,TGTGCCAGTCTCCCCCAGGCCGGGGAGCTGTTTTTT,CASLPQAGELFF
TRBV5-1,.,14,TRBJ2-1,few,TGCGCCAGCACGGGGATCGGGGTTCGGCGTGAGCAGTTCTTC,CASTGIGVRREQFF
TRBV20-1,TRBD2,19,TRBJ2-3,.,TGCAATGCCCCACTCTTACTAGCGGGAGGGCCCGGGAGGACAGATACGCAGTATTTT,CNAPLLLAGGPGRTDTQYF
TRBV11-2,.,14,TRBJ1-1,few,TGTGCCAGCAGCTCCTCGGCCTCAGCCGCTGAAGCTTTCTTT,CASSSSASAAEAFF
TRBV3-1,TRBD1,17,TRBJ2-1,once,TGTGCCAGCAGCCTGACCGGGACAGCTGACTCCTACAATGAGCAGTTCTTC,CASSLTGTADSYNEQFF
TRBV20-1,.,14,TRBJ1-1,medium-sized,TGCAGTGCTAGAGCCCCCCAGGAGGCCACTGAAGCTTTCTTT,CSARAPQEATEAFF
TRBV7-9,.,14,TRBJ2-3,once,TGTGCCAGCAGCCCGAGACAGCTCACAGATACGCAGTATTTT,CASSPRQLTDTQYF
TRBV20-1,TRBD1,14,TRBJ2-7,.,TGCAGTGCTGAGCCCGGGACAGGGGCCAACGAGCAGTACTTC,CSAEPGTGANEQYF
TRBV6-2/TRBV6-3,.,12,TRBJ2-7,.,TGTGCCAGCAGTTACCTTGCCTACGAGCAGTACTTC,CASSYLAYEQYF
TRBV7-9,TRBD1,15,TRBJ1-2,.,TGTGCCAGCAGTTTAAGTGAAGGACAGGGCTATGGCTACACCTTC,CASSLSEGQGYGYTF
TRBV7-3,TRBD2,15,TRBJ2-7,.,TGTGCCAGCAGCTTAGGACTAGCGGACTCCTACGAGCAGTACTTC,CASSLGLADSYEQYF
TRBV20-1,.,12,TRBJ2-5,once,TGCAGTGCTTTAGCGGAACAAGAGACCCAGTACTTC,CSALAEQETQYF
TRBV6-5,.,13,TRBJ1-5,.,TGTGCCAGCAGTTACTATCGCGATCAGCCCCAGCATTTT,CASSYYRDQPQHF
TRBV20-1,.,13,TRBJ2-5,medium-sized,TGCAGTGCTACCCCGGGACTGGGGGAGACCCAGTACTTC,CSATPGLGETQYF
TRBV5-1,TRBD2,16,TRBJ2-1,once,TGCGCCAGCAGCTTGGTTAGGGCTAGCGGGACCAATGAGCAGTTCTTC,CASSLVRASGTNEQFF
TRBV10-3,.,12,TRBJ2-1,few,TGTGCCATCAGTGCCCAAAACAATGAGCAGTTCTTC,CAISAQNNEQFF
TRBV6-1,TRBD1,18,TRBJ1-5,.,TGTGCCAGCAGTGCGAATGGGGGACAGGGGGCCCTCCGGCAGCCCCAGCATTTT,CASSANGGQGALRQPQHF
TRBV5-1,TRBD1,16,TRBJ2-7,.,TGCGCCAGCAGCCCGGAACCTACGGGACAGGCCTACGAGCAGTACTTC,CASSPEPTGQAYEQYF
TRBV3-1,TRBD2,15,TRBJ2-5,.,TGTGCCAGCAACCGACTAGCGAGGCCCCAAGAGACCCAGTACTTC,CASNRLARPQETQYF
TRBV5-1,.,16,TRBJ1-3,.,TGCGCCAGCAGCTTAAACGACAAGAGCTCTGGAAACACCATATATTTT,CASSLNDKSSGNTIYF
TRBV20-1,TRBD1,13,TRBJ2-3,.,TGCAGTGCCGGACAGGGGGCAACAGATACGCAGTATTTT,CSAGQGATDTQYF
TRBV5-1,TRBD2,15,TRBJ2-2,.,TGCGCCAGCAGCACTCTTCCCGGGACTAGCGAGGAGCTGTTTTTT,CASSTLPGTSEELFF
TRBV7-9,TRBD2,19,TRBJ2-2,.,TGTGCCAGCAGCTTAGGAACTCTAACTAGCGGGAGATACCCCGGGGAGCTGTTTTTT,CASSLGTLTSGRYPGELFF